These 26 T cell receptor beta chains were sequenced from one sample in a study of CD8+ T cells in alopecia areata. The study sorted pooled cutaneous lymph node cells by CD4, CD8alpha, NKG2D, NKG2ACE and other markers. Reverse transcription of extracted RNA yielded cDNA, which provided the sequencing template. Assay: immunoSEQ multiplex PCR; the TCRdb copy retains only in-frame clones and omits some. Observed in the sample are about 270,000 clones, none of them singletons. Sequenced: CD4+ T cells sorted from a lymph node. Receptor source: a C3H/HeJ mouse with alopecia areata. Mice of this strain are of MHC haplotype H2-k.

Turning to this clone: The gene names given are mouse names. The read finishes 4 residues shy of the CDR3 end, and the germline J gene is used to complete it. The V gene is TRBV17, the J gene TRBJ1-2; D is possibly TRBD1 (6 bases). V dropped 6 bases and J dropped 0 bases, with 11 bases sitting between them. This CDR3 has 14 amino acids. Per germline, CDR1 MNHDT and CDR2 YYDKIL. The chain's CDR3 is CASRNRDANSDYTF. The sequenced CDR3 bases are TGTGCTAGCAGAAACAGGGATGCAAACTCC. Supplemented by reference TRBV17 and TRBJ1-2, the full variable domain reads DTTVKQNPRYKLARVGKPVNLICSQTMNHDTMYWYQKKPNQAPKLLLFYYDKILNREADTFEKFQSSRPNNSFCSLYIGSAGLEYSAMYLCASRNRDANSDYTFGSGTRLLVI.

In this sample, this clone turned up a few times. Gene names follow the mouse nomenclature. The CDR3 end lies 4 residues beyond the end of the read and is filled in from the germline J gene. Other DNA sequences in this specimen translate into the identical CDR3. The chain couples TRBV19 to TRBJ2-1; 9 bases are shared with TRBD1. V lost 6 bases, J lost 0 bases, and 4 bases stayed unmatched. Germline values: CDR1 FNHDT, CDR2 SITEND (reference sequence). The CDR3 sequence is 15 residues long. The covered CDR3 bases are TGTGCCAGCACCCCGGACAGGGGTAACTATGCT. It yields the protein CASTPDRGNYA. The CDR3 as a whole reads CASTPDRGNYAEQFF.

This clone was found many times. Gene names are mouse gene names. Read sequence stops 4 residues before the CDR3 end, and the germline J gene provides the missing end. The chain joins TRBV14 to TRBJ2-3; D is undetermined. This CDR3 is 12 amino acids long. Trimming removed 6 bases at V and 4 bases at J, with 9 bases between. Germline assignment: CDR1 SGHDT and CDR2 FRDEAV. Incomplete CDR3 DNA: TGTGCCAGCACCCTCCCTCCAGAA. Translating gives CASTLPPE. The complete CDR3 protein is CASTLPPETLYF.

Concerning this clone: The genes and germline here are from mouse. The CDR3 goes on 4 residues after the read ends, and that part is filled in from the germline J gene. The genes are TRBV19 and TRBJ1-2; 10 bases fit TRBD1. CDR1 is FNHDT, CDR2 SITEND, per germline (reference sequence). This CDR3 has 16 amino acids. Unmatched junction bases numbered 8, after V lost 2 bases and J lost 4 bases. CDR3 protein: CASSIGGTGEGSDYTF. The CDR3 DNA, read in part, is TGTGCCAGCAGTATCGGCGGGACAGGGGAGGGCTCC.

This clone has just a few counts. Each gene name is a mouse one. The CDR3 end falls 4 residues outside the read, so it is completed with the germline J gene. This CDR3 is also generated by other DNA sequences in the sample. The J gene is TRBJ1-1, the V gene TRBV13-1; no definite D call. Germline lookup yields CDR1 NSHNY and CDR2 SYGAGN. The CDR3 covers 14 residues. Between the trimmed V and J ends, which lost 0 bases and 1 base, there was a span of 7 bases. CDR3 sequence: CASSDAPGNTEVFF. The sequenced part of the CDR3 DNA is TGTGCCAGCAGTGATGCGCCAGGGAACACA.

For this clone: Gene names refer to mouse genes. The read terminates 4 residues before the CDR3 end, so the remaining end is supplied by the germline J gene. V is TRBV13-2 and J is TRBJ2-2; 7 bases align to TRBD2. With V trimmed by 0 bases and J by 3 bases, 5 bases remained unmatched. Germline values: CDR1 NNHNN, CDR2 SYGAGS (reference sequence). The CDR3 sequence is 16 residues long. CDR3 in amino acids: CASGDVGGEDTGQLYF. The CDR3 DNA, read in part, is TGTGCCAGCGGTGATGTGGGGGGAGAGGACACCGGG.

Note on this clone: Genes and germline come from the mouse. The CDR3 goes on 4 residues after the read ends, and that part is filled in from the germline J gene. The V call is TRBV5, the J call TRBJ1-2; 7 positions agree with TRBD1. The CDR3 is made up of 15 amino acids. Germline-derived CDR1 and CDR2 are LGHNA and YNLKQL (reference sequence). V trimming: 0 bases; J trimming: 3 bases; junction bases outside the gene matches: 4. CDR3 amino acids: CASSQDGGGDSDYTF. CDR3 DNA, as far as it was read: TGTGCCAGCAGCCAAGATGGAGGGGGCGACTCC.

In its sample, this clone was seen a few times. Genes and germline come from the mouse. The CDR3 goes on 4 residues after the read ends, and that part is filled in from the germline J gene. The chain links TRBV13-1 to TRBJ2-5; 8 bases align to TRBD2. Germline trimming cut 4 bases from V and 0 bases from J; bases unmatched to any gene: 7. Germline-derived CDR1 and CDR2 are NSHNY and SYGAGN. The CDR3 is made up of 16 amino acids. The sequenced CDR3 bases are TGTGCCAGCAGTCCTGACTGGGGTATTAACCAAGAC. This gives the protein CASSPDWGINQD. The complete CDR3 sequence is CASSPDWGINQDTQYF.

About this clone itself: The gene symbols are mouse symbols. The CDR3 extends 3 residues past the end of the read, so its final part is completed from the germline J gene. The rearrangement uses TRBV31 and TRBJ1-6; a weak D match, TRBD1 (5 bases). TRBJ1-6 is annotated as an ORF whose role is uncertain. Trimming left V 3 bases short and J 4 bases short, with 7 bases between. CDR3 size: 13 residues. Looked up from germline, CDR1 is GKSSPN and CDR2 is SITVG. The CDR3 loop is CAWSPGYNSPLYF. CDR3 bases read: TGTGCCTGGAGCCCAGGGTATAATTCGCCC.

This clone was counted a few times. Since a much larger clone is just one base distant, this may be a read error. Gene names denote mouse genes. Read sequence stops 4 residues before the CDR3 end, and the germline J gene provides the missing end. This CDR3 is also generated by other DNA sequences in the sample. This chain uses TRBV13-1 with TRBJ1-2, with TRBD1 identical over 8 bases. Germline V gene lookup returns CDR1 NSHNY and CDR2 SYGAGN. The CDR3 sequence is 13 residues long. The V gene end was trimmed by 4 bases and the J gene end by 1 base; junction bases not matched to a gene: 0. The CDR3 loop reads CASSTGGNSDYTF. The sequenced CDR3 bases are TGTGCCAGCAGTACAGGGGGAAACTCC.

Concerning this clone: Genes and germline come from the mouse. With the read ending 4 residues before the CDR3 end, the germline J gene is used to fill in that end. The V and J genes are TRBV17 and TRBJ2-2, with a tentative D call TRBD1 (6 bases). This CDR3 comprises 14 residues. Trimming removed 4 bases from V and 4 bases from J, with 10 bases in between. CDR1 is MNHDT and CDR2 is YYDKIL in the germline V gene. Incomplete CDR3 DNA: TGTGCTAGCAGTAACAGGGTTAGCACCGGG. Translating gives CASSNRVSTG. The entire CDR3 sequence reads CASSNRVSTGQLYF. Together with reference TRBV17 and TRBJ2-2, the CDR3 gives the full variable domain: DTTVKQNPRYKLARVGKPVNLICSQTMNHDTMYWYQKKPNQAPKLLLFYYDKILNREADTFEKFQSSRPNNSFCSLYIGSAGLEYSAMYLCASSNRVSTGQLYFGEGSKLTVL.

About this clone itself: Any gene name here is a mouse gene name. The read terminates 4 residues ahead of where the CDR3 ends, so the germline J gene completes it. The rearrangement links TRBV13-1 to TRBJ2-3; a possible D gene is TRBD2 (6 bases). The CDR3 is 16 residues long. Germline CDR1 NSHNY, CDR2 SYGAGN. V lost 2 bases, J lost 1 base, and 14 bases lay in between. This CDR3 is CASSDRLGSGAETLYF. The CDR3 bases that were read are TGTGCCAGCAGTGACCGGCTGGGGAGTGGTGCAGAA.

This clone showed up just a few times. Gene names refer to mouse genes. The sequenced fragment ends 4 residues before the CDR3 boundary, so the rest is inferred from the germline J gene. V is TRBV19 and J is TRBJ2-2; 8 bases fit TRBD1. Germline CDR1 FNHDT, CDR2 SITEND (reference sequence). This CDR3 is built from 14 residues. Trimming removed 6 bases from V and 0 bases from J; junction bases left unmatched: 1. CDR3: CASTQGANTGQLYF. The DNA read from the CDR3 is TGTGCCAGCACACAGGGGGCAAACACCGGG. The variable domain in full, with the rest retrieved from reference TRBV19 and TRBJ2-2, is GGIITQTPKFLIGQEGQKLTLKCQQNFNHDTMYWYRQDSGKGLRLIYYSITENDLQKGDLSEGYDASREKKSSFSLTVTSAQKNEMAVFLCASTQGANTGQLYFGEGSKLTVL.

This clone occurred a few times. The gene names given are mouse names. Partial CDR3 DNA: TGTGCCAGCAGCGAAAACAGGGCT. Amino acids: CASSENRA. The entire CDR3 is CASSENRAEQFF. The chain carries TRBV5 and TRBJ2-1, with D perhaps matching TRBD1 (5 bases). With the read ending 4 residues before the CDR3 end, the germline J gene is used to fill in that end. Germline assignment: CDR1 LGHNA and CDR2 YNLKQL (reference sequence). The CDR3 extends over 12 amino acids.

Comments on this clone: Gene and germline names: mouse. The CDR3 is cut off 4 residues early in the read; its end comes from the germline J gene. V and J are TRBV31 and TRBJ2-2; 9 bases agree with TRBD2. Germline CDR1 and CDR2: GKSSPN and SITVG. CDR3 size: 14 residues. J gave up 0 bases and V 8 bases, and 4 bases lay outside the gene matches. The CDR3: CAQRLGANTGQLYF. The part of the CDR3 DNA that was read is TGTGCCCAGAGACTGGGGGCAAACACCGGG.

Regarding this clone: Mouse gene names apply. The DNA ends 3 residues before the CDR3 does, and the rest of the CDR3 is filled in from the germline J gene. V and J are TRBV1 and TRBJ1-6, with TRBD1 matching 7 bases. TRBJ1-6 is filed as an ORF, its function uncertain. V dropped 1 base and J dropped 7; count of bases not matched to a gene: 7. The length of the CDR3 is 16 residues. Looked up from germline, CDR1 is NSQYPW and CDR2 is LRSPGD (reference sequence). CDR3 region: CTCSAVTSGGNSPLYF. CDR3 DNA, as far as it was read: TGCACCTGCAGTGCAGTAACCTCAGGGGGAAATTCGCCC.

As to this clone: The germline and genes are mouse ones. The sequenced fragment ends 4 residues before the CDR3 boundary, so the rest is inferred from the germline J gene. The chain employs TRBV31 and TRBJ1-1, with 7 positions matching TRBD1. CDR1 and CDR2 from the germline V gene are GKSSPN and SITVG. This CDR3 comprises 13 residues. The V gene end was trimmed by 0 bases and the J gene end by 4 bases; junction bases not matched to a gene: 2. CDR3 in amino acids: CAWSLGGGTEVFF. Partial CDR3 DNA: TGTGCCTGGAGTCTAGGGGGCGGCACA.

With regard to this clone: All gene names here are mouse names. The sequenced fragment ends 4 residues before the CDR3 boundary, so the rest is inferred from the germline J gene. The gene calls are TRBV5 and TRBJ1-1; 7 bases align to TRBD1. V lost 1 base and J lost 4; bases outside the gene matches: 3. Germline loops: CDR1 LGHNA, CDR2 YNLKQL (reference sequence). This CDR3 comprises 14 residues. The part of the CDR3 DNA that was read is TGTGCCAGCAGCCAAGTTGACAGGGCCACA. This gives the protein CASSQVDRAT. From start to end, the CDR3 is CASSQVDRATEVFF.

This clone came up a few times. All gene names here are mouse names. The read terminates 3 residues before the CDR3 end, so the remaining end is supplied by the germline J gene. V usage is TRBV1 and J usage is TRBJ1-6; D perhaps matches TRBD1 (6 bases). TRBJ1-6 is placed among ORFs of uncertain function. V was clipped by 1 base and J by 7 bases, with 8 bases between them. In germline, CDR1 is NSQYPW, CDR2 LRSPGD (reference sequence). The CDR3 runs 14 residues. CDR3 bases read: TGCACCTGCAGTGCAGCCGGGACAAATTCGCCC. Its translation: CTCSAAGTNSP. In full, the CDR3 is CTCSAAGTNSPLYF.

As concerns this clone: The gene symbols are mouse symbols. The sequenced CDR3 bases are TGTGCCAGCAGTGGGGACTGGGGGGGCGGCTAT. Its protein product is CASSGDWGGGY. The full-length CDR3 reads as CASSGDWGGGYEQYF. The chain recombines TRBV13-1 with TRBJ2-7; 14 bases are shared with TRBD2. The observed sequence ends 4 residues before the CDR3 terminus, with the missing tail filled in from the germline J gene. This CDR3 comprises 15 residues. Germline CDR1 NSHNY, CDR2 SYGAGN. V shed 3 bases, J shed 3 bases, and the junction held 2 bases outside the gene matches.

This clone has only a few counts. Gene names refer to mouse genes. This CDR3 is also generated by other DNA sequences in the sample. The covered CDR3 bases are TGTGCCAGCAGTTACTGGGGGGGCGCAAGTGCAGAA. It specifies CASSYWGGASAE. In full, the CDR3 is CASSYWGGASAETLYF. The chain joins TRBV19 to TRBJ2-3, with TRBD2 matching 11 bases. Coverage ceases 4 residues before the CDR3 finishes, and the germline J gene fills in the end. CDR1 FNHDT and CDR2 SITEND come from the germline V gene (reference sequence). After removal of 4 bases from V and 0 bases from J, the junction contained 4 bases not matched to a gene. The CDR3 contains 16 residues.

About this clone itself: The gene names here belong to mouse. This chain's CDR3 is CASGDRTGGDSPLYF. CDR3 bases read: TGTGCCAGCGGTGATCGAACAGGGGGAGATTCGCCC. The chain links TRBV13-2 to TRBJ1-6; 8 positions match TRBD1. The CDR3 extends 3 residues past the end of the read, so its final part is completed from the germline J gene. TRBJ1-6 is an ORF for which the function is uncertain. This CDR3 contains 15 residues. Germline CDR1 is NNHNN and CDR2 is SYGAGS (reference sequence). V shed 1 base and J 8 bases; nucleotides not matched to a gene: 5.

This clone was counted between two and nine times. The genes are named according to mouse. The read finishes 4 residues shy of the CDR3 end, and the germline J gene is used to complete it. This CDR3 is also generated by other DNA sequences in the sample. This sequence joins TRBV5 and TRBJ2-2; D is unresolved. Trimming took off 0 bases at V and 0 bases at J, with 5 bases between the two ends. The CDR3 runs to 15 residues. CDR1 is LGHNA, CDR2 YNLKQL, per germline (reference sequence). This chain's CDR3 is CASSQDTANTGQLYF. The DNA read from the CDR3 is TGTGCCAGCAGCCAAGACACAGCAAACACCGGG.

This clone was seen a few times. Genes and germline are mouse. The missing CDR3 end, 4 residues past where the read stops, is filled in from the germline J gene. Distinct nucleotide sequences in the sample also encode this CDR3. The chain is built from TRBV5 and TRBJ2-2; weak D call: TRBD1 (5 bases). CDR1 and CDR2 (germline): LGHNA, YNLKQL (reference sequence). This CDR3 has 14 residues. V was pared by 3 bases and J by 4 bases, with 9 bases between. The covered CDR3 bases are TGTGCCAGCAGCCACAGGGAGGGCACCGGG. It specifies CASSHREGTG. The whole CDR3 is CASSHREGTGQLYF.

Note on this clone: All gene names here are mouse names. Sequencing ends 4 residues short of the CDR3 end; the germline J gene provides the rest. The chain combines TRBV5 with TRBJ2-1; 8 nucleotides agree with TRBD2. Germline CDR1 LGHNA, CDR2 YNLKQL (reference sequence). The CDR3 is made up of 14 amino acids. The part of the CDR3 DNA that was read is TGTGCCAGCAGCTCACTGGGGGTCCCGGCT. As protein: CASSSLGVPA. The CDR3 as a whole reads CASSSLGVPAEQFF.

The sample holds many counts of this clone. All gene names here are mouse names. From the germline J gene comes the end of the CDR3, since the read stops 4 residues before it. Other DNA sequences in the sample encode the same CDR3. The V gene is TRBV5, the J gene TRBJ2-7, with 11 bases identical to TRBD1. This CDR3 has 14 residues. Germline V gene sequence: CDR1 LGHNA, CDR2 YNLKQL (reference sequence). The covered CDR3 bases are TGTGCCAGCAGCCCCCGGGACAGGGGGTAT. Translation gives CASSPRDRGY. The entire CDR3 protein is CASSPRDRGYEQYF.